Shown below are 23 T cell receptor beta chains from a single sample sequenced in a study of blood T cell repertoires in COVID-19. Using immunoSEQ multiplex PCR, the repertoire was profiled, and TCRdb retains in-frame clones only, with some absent. The sample comprises 300,000 or so clones, around 89% of which are singletons, and roughly 6.7% rests with the top ten. The sequencing input was peripheral blood. The receptors derive from a man aged 18-30 years who had recovered from COVID-19.

The rearrangement links TRBV10-3 to TRBJ1-2; a weak D match, TRBD1 (5 bases). Germline V gene data show CDR1 as ENHRY and CDR2 as SYGVKD. Deletions cut 7 bases from V and 3 bases from J, with 9 bases between. The CDR3 is 12 amino acids. The CDR3 region has the DNA TGTGCCATCACCCAGGGCGACTATGGCTACACCTTC. This gives the protein CAITQGDYGYTF.

The chain's CDR3 is CAWRGRLAKNIQYF. CDR3 bases: TGTGCCTGGAGGGGCCGGCTAGCCAAAAACATTCAGTACTTC. The chain joins TRBV30 to TRBJ2-4; no firm D call. This CDR3 has 14 amino acids. V was pared by 3 bases and J by 0 bases, with 9 bases between. Germline CDR1 GTSNPN, CDR2 SVGIG (reference sequence).

As to this clone: The same CDR3 also results from other DNA sequences found in this sample. This chain connects TRBV5-4 to TRBJ1-6, with 9 positions matching TRBD1. V dropped 4 bases and J dropped 8; count of bases not matched to a gene: 7. The CDR3 spans 15 residues. CDR1 SGHNT and CDR2 YYREEE come from the germline V gene (reference sequence). Written as DNA, the CDR3 is TGTGCCAGCAGCATCACAGGGGGCGCAGATTCACCCCTCCACTTT. Translated, it gives CASSITGGADSPLHF.

The J gene is TRBJ2-2, the V gene TRBV21-1; whether TRBD1, the table's D call, matches the DNA was not checked. TRBV21-1 is marked as a pseudogene. This CDR3 region has 16 residues. The CDR3 spells CASSKGRDRLSGELFF. DNA for the CDR3: TGTGCCAGCAGCAAAGGCCGGGACAGGCTCTCCGGGGAGCTGTTTTTT.

The V call is TRBV6-5, the J call TRBJ1-3, with D perhaps matching TRBD1 (5 bases). The germline V gene has CDR1 MNHEY and CDR2 SVGAGI. There are 15 residues in the CDR3. Trimming took off 6 bases at V and 0 bases at J, with 12 bases between the two ends. CDR3 sequence (DNA): TGTGCCAGCAGCCCGCAGGGTCCCTCTGGAAACACCATATATTTT. This sequence encodes CASSPQGPSGNTIYF.

This rearrangement joins TRBV29-1 to TRBJ1-2; D not resolved. Between the trimmed V and J ends, which lost 5 bases and 4 bases, there was a span of 14 bases. CDR1 is SQVTM, CDR2 ANQGSEA, per germline. The CDR3 extends over 13 amino acids. The CDR3 sequence: CSVQGQFGYGYTF. CDR3 nucleotides: TGCAGCGTTCAAGGTCAATTCGGCTATGGCTACACCTTC.

This clone occurred a few times. V usage is TRBV13 and J usage is TRBJ1-6, with D hard to call. The CDR3 consists of 17 residues. Germline V gene sequence: CDR1 PRHDT, CDR2 FYEKMQ (reference sequence). V lost 0 bases and J 0 bases, leaving 9 bases between the germline ends. DNA of the CDR3: TGTGCCAGCAGCTTAGGGCCCCGGAGCTCCTATAATTCACCCCTCCACTTT. It yields the protein CASSLGPRSSYNSPLHF.

J is TRBJ1-2 and V is TRBV2; D gene unclear. This CDR3 region has 14 residues. V lost 1 base to trimming and J lost 1 base, with 7 bases between them. Germline V CDR1 and CDR2: SNHLY, FYNNEI. As DNA, the CDR3 is TGTGCCAGCAGTGAAGTCGGAGGTAACTATGGCTACACCTTC. It specifies CASSEVGGNYGYTF.

This clone was counted ten times or more. The chain links TRBV7-2 to TRBJ2-7, with TRBD1 identical over 7 bases. J lost 5 bases, V lost 3 bases, and 4 bases had no gene match. Germline-derived CDR1 and CDR2 are SGHTA and FQGNSA. The CDR3 spans 13 residues. CDR3 region: CASSFSGGNEQYF. DNA for the CDR3: TGTGCCAGCAGCTTTTCAGGGGGAAACGAGCAGTACTTC. The full variable domain, completed using reference TRBV7-2 and TRBJ2-7, is GAGVSQSPSNKVTEKGKDVELRCDPISGHTALYWYRQSLGQGLEFLIYFQGNSAPDKSGLPSDRFSAERTGGSVSTLTIQRTQQEDSAVYLCASSFSGGNEQYFGPGTRLTVT.

The chain is built from TRBV11-2 and TRBJ2-7, with TRBD2 matching 7 bases. Germline V gene sequence: CDR1 SGHAT, CDR2 FQNNGV. Unmatched junction bases numbered 5, after V lost 3 bases and J lost 6 bases. The CDR3 is made up of 13 amino acids. The CDR3 loop is CASSLGGTAEQYF. The CDR3 DNA is TGTGCCAGCAGCTTGGGAGGGACTGCCGAGCAGTACTTC.

The V and J genes are TRBV3-1 (or the pseudogene TRBV3-2) and TRBJ1-5; D not resolved. This CDR3 is 13 amino acids long. Germline V gene sequence: CDR1 LGHDT, CDR2 YNNKEL (reference sequence). V shed 0 bases and J shed 4 bases, with 4 bases lying between them. The CDR3 spells CASSQDGNQPQHF. CDR3 nucleotide sequence: TGTGCCAGCAGCCAAGACGGGAATCAGCCCCAGCATTTT.

The chain is built from TRBV10-3 and TRBJ2-2; 9 bases map to TRBD1. In germline, CDR1 is ENHRY, CDR2 SYGVKD. V lost 11 bases and J lost 8; bases outside the gene matches: 15. CDR3 length: 15 amino acids. CDR3 nucleotide sequence: TGTGCCTTTCGACCGGGACAGGGTTCAGGTGGGGAGCTGTTTTTT. Translation gives CAFRPGQGSGGELFF.

This chain uses TRBV5-6 with TRBJ2-7; 12 positions match TRBD2. The germline V gene encodes CDR1 SGHDT and CDR2 YYEEEE. The CDR3 is made up of 14 amino acids. The junction had 3 bases not matched to a gene; V was cut back by 4 bases and J by 4 bases. The CDR3 is CASSLAGGLYEQYF. CDR3 nucleotide sequence: TGTGCCAGCAGCCTAGCGGGGGGGCTTTACGAGCAGTACTTC.

There are a few counts of this clone. This chain joins TRBV5-1 and TRBJ1-3; no clear D gene. This CDR3 region has 17 residues. Germline V gene data show CDR1 as SGHRS and CDR2 as YFSETQ. V dropped 0 bases and J dropped 0 bases, with 13 bases sitting between them. The CDR3 loop reads CASSLAGNLRSGNTIYF. The CDR3 DNA is TGCGCCAGCAGCTTGGCGGGTAACCTCCGCTCTGGAAACACCATATATTTT.

The CDR3, as DNA: TGTGCCAGCAGTGAACTAGCAGAGGTCGTCACGCAGTATTTT. As protein: CASSELAEVVTQYF. The gene calls are TRBV2 and TRBJ2-3, with D possibly matching TRBD2 (5 bases). Trimming cost V 2 bases and J 9 bases, with 15 bases left between them. This CDR3 is 14 amino acids long. Germline CDR1 is SNHLY and CDR2 is FYNNEI.

The chain combines TRBV11-3 with TRBJ2-2, with D possibly matching TRBD2 (6 bases). Trimming cost V 5 bases and J 6 bases, with 10 bases left between them. There are 13 residues in the CDR3. CDR1 and CDR2 from the germline V gene are SGHNT and YENEEA. DNA for the CDR3: TGTGCCAGCAGCCCGCGCGGGGCCGGGGAGCTGTTTTTT. This gives the protein CASSPRGAGELFF.

The chain links TRBV24-1 to TRBJ2-1; 13 bases fit TRBD2. Losses at the gene ends were 9 bases for V and 7 bases for J; bases not matched to a gene: 11. Germline CDR1 reads KGHDR; CDR2 reads SFDVKD. CDR3 size: 16 residues. For the CDR3, the DNA is TGTGCCACCTACCCGGGACTAGCGGGATGGCGGAATGAGCAGTTCTTC. This sequence encodes CATYPGLAGWRNEQFF.

The rearrangement uses TRBV7-2 and TRBJ1-1, with TRBD1 as a possible D gene (6 bases). V gave up 1 base and J gave up 4 bases, with 10 bases separating them. The CDR3 has 14 residues. Looked up from germline, CDR1 is SGHTA and CDR2 is FQGNSA. DNA of the CDR3: TGTGCCAGCAGCTTAGATGGGGGCCTCACTGAAGCTTTCTTT. It codes for CASSLDGGLTEAFF. The variable domain in full, completed from reference TRBV7-2 and TRBJ1-1, reads GAGVSQSPSNKVTEKGKDVELRCDPISGHTALYWYRQSLGQGLEFLIYFQGNSAPDKSGLPSDRFSAERTGGSVSTLTIQRTQQEDSAVYLCASSLDGGLTEAFFGQGTRLTVV.

This clone was observed once. The genes are TRBV19 and TRBJ2-2; a weak D match, TRBD2 (6 bases). This CDR3 is built from 16 residues. Germline CDR1 LNHDA, CDR2 SQIVND (reference sequence). Trimming shortened V by 3 bases and J by 5 bases, and 16 bases separated the two germline ends. CDR3 bases: TGTGCCAGTAGTATCCTCTACGCGGAGGGAACCGGGGAGCTGTTTTTT. It encodes CASSILYAEGTGELFF.

This clone was counted a single time. The rearrangement links TRBV12-3 or TRBV12-4 to TRBJ1-2, with a tentative D call TRBD1 (6 bases). V gave up 6 bases and J gave up 6 bases, with 11 bases separating them. This CDR3 contains 12 residues. CDR3 amino acids: CASRGQRHGYTF. The CDR3 DNA reads as TGTGCCAGCAGAGGACAGAGGCATGGCTACACCTTC.

V gene TRBV11-3 combines with J gene TRBJ2-7; tentative D call: TRBD1 (6 bases). The CDR3 contains 14 residues. CDR1 SGHNT and CDR2 YENEEA come from the germline V gene. V lost 5 bases and J lost 6, with 17 bases in between. The CDR3 loop reads CASSKLTGSGEQYF. In nucleotides, the CDR3 is TGTGCCAGCAGCAAGCTGACAGGATCTGGCGAGCAGTACTTC. Complete variable domain (other parts from reference TRBV11-3 and TRBJ2-7): EAGVVQSPRYKIIEKKQPVAFWCNPISGHNTLYWYLQNLGQGPELLIRYENEEAVDDSQLPKDRFSAERLKGVDSTLKIQPAELGDSAVYLCASSKLTGSGEQYFGPGTRLTVT.

This clone has just a few counts. The gene calls are TRBV25-1 and TRBJ1-2; D not resolved. The V gene's germline CDR1 is MGHDK and CDR2 SYGVNS. This CDR3 spans 11 amino acids. Trimming took off 3 bases at V and 9 bases at J, with 8 bases between the two ends. CDR3 in DNA: TGTGCCAGCAGTGATGAAGCCAGCTACACCTTC. This gives the protein CASSDEASYTF.

The chain recombines TRBV5-4 with TRBJ1-6; D perhaps matches TRBD1 (6 bases). The ends were cut back, 2 bases at V and 9 bases at J, with 15 bases in the middle. The CDR3 sequence is 15 residues long. Germline CDR1 is SGHNT and CDR2 is YYREEE (reference sequence). The DNA of the CDR3 is TGTGCCAGCAGCTTTCGGGGGGCCGAGGGTTCACCCCTCCACTTT. As protein: CASSFRGAEGSPLHF.